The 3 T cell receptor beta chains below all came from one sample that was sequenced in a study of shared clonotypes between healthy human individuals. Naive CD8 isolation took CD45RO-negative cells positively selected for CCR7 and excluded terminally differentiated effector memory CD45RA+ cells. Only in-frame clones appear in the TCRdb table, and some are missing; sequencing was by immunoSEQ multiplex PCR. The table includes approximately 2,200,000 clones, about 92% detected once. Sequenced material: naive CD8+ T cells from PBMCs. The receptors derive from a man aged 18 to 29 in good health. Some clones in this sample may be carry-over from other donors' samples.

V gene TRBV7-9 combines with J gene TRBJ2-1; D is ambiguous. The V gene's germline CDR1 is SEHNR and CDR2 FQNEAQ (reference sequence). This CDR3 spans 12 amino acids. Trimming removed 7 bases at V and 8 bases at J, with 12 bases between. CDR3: CASNLATDEQFF. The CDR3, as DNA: TGTGCCAGCAACCTCGCGACCGATGAGCAGTTCTTC.

CDR3 bases: TGTGCCAGCAGTCACATAGGGGTAGCGGGAGTTTACGGGACCCAGTACTTC. This codes for CASSHIGVAGVYGTQYF. The chain employs TRBV21-1 and TRBJ2-5; the DNA was not used to check the table's D call, TRBD2. TRBV21-1 is given as a pseudogene. There are 17 residues in the CDR3.

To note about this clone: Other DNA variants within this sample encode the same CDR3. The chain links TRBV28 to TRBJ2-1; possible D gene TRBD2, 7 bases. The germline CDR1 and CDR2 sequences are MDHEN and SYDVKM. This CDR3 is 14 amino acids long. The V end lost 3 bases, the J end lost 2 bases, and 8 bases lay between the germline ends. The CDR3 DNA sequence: TGTGCCAGCAGTTTCGGGGGGCCCTACAATGAGCAGTTCTTC. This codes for CASSFGGPYNEQFF.